These 24 T cell receptor beta chains were all obtained from the same sample, sequenced in a study of shared clonotypes between healthy human individuals. Clones were sequenced by immunoSEQ multiplex PCR, and TCRdb holds only the in-frame ones, with some missing. The sample has about 750,000 clones, almost 95% seen once. CD45RO-negative, CCR7-selected cells formed the naive CD8 fraction, which excluded terminally differentiated effector memory CD45RA+ cells. Sequencing input: naive CD8+ T cells sorted from blood. These receptors were taken from a young man in good health.

The CDR3 spells CASSLGIWGSYEQYF. CDR3 DNA: TGTGCCAGCAGCTTGGGGATCTGGGGTTCCTACGAGCAGTACTTC. The rearrangement uses TRBV11-1 and TRBJ2-7; D unresolved. CDR1 SGHAT and CDR2 FQDESV come from the germline V gene (reference sequence). V lost 3 bases to trimming and J lost 1 base, with 13 bases between them. The CDR3 covers 15 residues.

This chain joins TRBV28 and TRBJ1-4; the D gene is possibly TRBD1 (5 bases). CDR1 is MDHEN and CDR2 is SYDVKM in the germline V gene. This CDR3 comprises 17 residues. With 5 bases removed from V and 7 bases from J, the gap between germline ends came to 23 bases. In DNA, the CDR3 is TGTGCCAGCAGTCCCCTGGGTCCACAAGCGGGGGGTGAAAAACTGTTTTTT. Protein sequence: CASSPLGPQAGGEKLFF.

This clone has only one observation. V is TRBV5-6 and J is TRBJ2-1; 10 bases align to TRBD2. Germline V gene sequence: CDR1 SGHDT, CDR2 YYEEEE. Losses at the gene ends were 0 bases for V and 9 bases for J; bases not matched to a gene: 6. The CDR3 is 15 amino acids. As DNA, the CDR3 is TGTGCCAGCAGCTTGGCCCTAGCGGGAGACGTTGAGCAGTTCTTC. Translating it yields CASSLALAGDVEQFF.

V and J are TRBV13 and TRBJ2-2; D perhaps matches TRBD1 (5 bases). This CDR3 has 15 amino acids. V was cut by 5 bases and J by 4 bases, with 14 bases left in between. The V gene's germline CDR1 is PRHDT and CDR2 FYEKMQ (reference sequence). CDR3 coding DNA: TGTGCCAGCAGCACCTTAGCAGGGCCCACCGGGGAGCTGTTTTTT. It translates to CASSTLAGPTGELFF.

With regard to this clone: The same CDR3 arises from other DNA sequences in this sample as well. V gene TRBV6-1 combines with J gene TRBJ2-7; 10 bases map to TRBD1. CDR1 and CDR2 from the germline V gene are MNHNS and SASEGT. The V and J ends lost 1 base and 3 bases, in that order; junction bases with no gene match: 3. The CDR3 loop spans 15 amino acids. The CDR3 coding sequence is TGTGCCAGCAGTGAAGGACAGGGGGCGAGCTACGAGCAGTACTTC. Translating gives CASSEGQGASYEQYF.

This chain joins TRBV4-1 and TRBJ2-3; 9 nucleotides line up with TRBD2. The CDR3 consists of 17 residues. The J segment lost 4 bases and the V segment lost 0 bases, leaving 8 bases of the junction unmatched. Germline CDR1 and CDR2: MGHRA and YSYEKL. CDR3 bases: TGCGCCAGCAGCCAAGAGGGGGATAGCGGGAGCGCAGATACGCAGTATTTT. Protein sequence: CASSQEGDSGSADTQYF.

V gene TRBV9 combines with J gene TRBJ2-3, with 15 bases lining up with TRBD2. After removal of 4 bases from V and 1 base from J, the junction contained 4 bases not matched to a gene. In germline, CDR1 is SGDLS, CDR2 YYNGEE. This CDR3 has 17 residues. CDR3 nucleotides: TGTGCCAGCAGCTCCGGACTAGCGGGAGGGCGCACAGATACGCAGTATTTT. It codes for CASSSGLAGGRTDTQYF.

The J gene is TRBJ2-5, the V gene TRBV6-5, with 7 bases matching TRBD2. The germline V gene has CDR1 MNHEY and CDR2 SVGAGI. J was trimmed by 2 bases and V by 6 bases; bases with no gene match: 9. This CDR3 contains 15 residues. CDR3 coding DNA: TGTGCCAGCAGCGCCGGGACTATGGTTCAAGAGACCCAGTACTTC. It is translated as CASSAGTMVQETQYF.

The chain joins TRBV4-3 to TRBJ2-2; no definite D call. Germline V CDR1 and CDR2: LGHNA, YSLEER. The V end lost 0 bases, the J end lost 2 bases, and 7 bases lay between the germline ends. The CDR3 runs to 15 residues. As DNA, the CDR3 is TGCGCCAGCAGCCAAGATTATACAAACACCGGGGAGCTGTTTTTT. This gives the protein CASSQDYTNTGELFF.

This chain joins TRBV9 and TRBJ2-1; TRBD2 matches 14 bases. Trimming cost V 4 bases and J 7 bases; bases outside gene matches: 4. The CDR3 is made up of 15 amino acids. CDR1 is SGDLS, CDR2 YYNGEE, per germline. The CDR3 spells CASSSGTSGRNEQFF. CDR3 bases: TGTGCCAGCAGCTCCGGGACTAGCGGGAGAAATGAGCAGTTCTTC.

The V and J genes are TRBV28 and TRBJ1-5; unclear D gene. Trimming removed 3 bases from V and 7 bases from J, with 19 bases in between. CDR1 and CDR2 (germline): MDHEN, SYDVKM. This CDR3 comprises 16 residues. The CDR3 coding sequence is TGTGCCAGCAGTTTCCGTATGGACGGACGGAACCAGCCCCAGCATTTT. It specifies CASSFRMDGRNQPQHF.

The V and J genes are TRBV25-1 and TRBJ2-7; D is ambiguous. Germline-derived CDR1 and CDR2 are MGHDK and SYGVNS. The CDR3 length is 11 residues. Trimming cost V 3 bases and J 3 bases, with 3 bases left between them. The CDR3 here is CASSDFYEQYF. CDR3 nucleotides: TGTGCCAGCAGTGATTTCTACGAGCAGTACTTC.

V and J are TRBV11-2 and TRBJ2-7; D is uncertain. This CDR3 contains 15 residues. Germline V gene sequence: CDR1 SGHAT, CDR2 FQNNGV. V lost 0 bases, J lost 0 bases, and 9 bases lay in between. The CDR3 DNA follows: TGTGCCAGCAGCTTAGAGGCTCTCAGCTCCTACGAGCAGTACTTC. The encoded protein is CASSLEALSSYEQYF.

The chain combines TRBV7-9 with TRBJ2-3; 9 bases map to TRBD2. Germline V gene lookup returns CDR1 SEHNR and CDR2 FQNEAQ (reference sequence). V shed 1 base, J shed 7 bases, and the junction held 9 bases outside the gene matches. This CDR3 has 16 amino acids. Written as DNA, the CDR3 is TGTGCCAGCAGCTTAGTGGCTAGCGGGAATGCTTATACGCAGTATTTT. This gives the protein CASSLVASGNAYTQYF.

This chain uses TRBV7-6 with TRBJ2-7; the D is unclear. This CDR3 contains 14 residues. V lost 3 bases, J lost 1 base, and 10 bases lay in between. CDR1 and CDR2 (germline): SGHVS, FNYEAQ. CDR3 sequence: CASSFLVDSYEQYF. In DNA form, the CDR3 reads TGTGCCAGCAGCTTCTTAGTCGATTCCTACGAGCAGTACTTC.

CDR3 region: CASSPWGGTANMNTEAFF. The DNA for the CDR3 is TGTGCCAGCAGCCCTTGGGGCGGGACAGCTAATATGAACACTGAAGCTTTCTTT. The J gene is TRBJ1-1, the V gene TRBV13; 7 bases line up with TRBD1. Germline CDR1 is PRHDT and CDR2 is FYEKMQ (reference sequence). V lost 5 bases and J lost 0; bases outside the gene matches: 15. There are 18 residues in the CDR3.

This chain joins TRBV19 and TRBJ1-5, with D possibly TRBD1 on 5 matching bases. Germline values: CDR1 LNHDA, CDR2 SQIVND (reference sequence). Trimming took off 4 bases at V and 4 bases at J, with 11 bases between the two ends. The CDR3 totals 14 residues. For the CDR3, the DNA is TGTGCCAGTAGTAGGGAGGGGTATAATCAGCCCCAGCATTTT. This codes for CASSREGYNQPQHF.

The sample holds a few counts of this clone. The chain has TRBV6-5 and TRBJ2-7; D remains ambiguous. Trimming removed 8 bases from V and 3 bases from J, with 5 bases in between. CDR1 is MNHEY and CDR2 is SVGAGI in the germline V gene. The CDR3 sequence is 10 residues long. CDR3 sequence: CASGFYEQYF. CDR3 nucleotide sequence: TGTGCCAGCGGTTTCTACGAGCAGTACTTC.

This rearrangement joins TRBV7-8 to TRBJ2-3, with D perhaps given as TRBD1 or TRBD2 (5 bases each). Per the germline V gene, CDR1 is SGHVS and CDR2 is FQNEAQ. Trimming took off 0 bases at V and 4 bases at J, with 8 bases between the two ends. CDR3 length equals 14 residues. Written as DNA, the CDR3 is TGTGCCAGCAGCTTAGCGGGACGGGCAGATACGCAGTATTTT. Translated, it gives CASSLAGRADTQYF.

This chain uses TRBV4-1 with TRBJ2-7; D is uncertain. This CDR3 has 13 residues. From germline, CDR1 is MGHRA and CDR2 YSYEKL. The V and J ends lost 4 bases and 0 bases respectively, with 7 bases between them. The CDR3 loop reads CASSLKSSYEQYF. For the CDR3, the DNA is TGCGCCAGCAGCCTAAAAAGCTCCTACGAGCAGTACTTC.

This rearrangement joins TRBV27 to TRBJ2-7, with 10 bases identical to TRBD1. The CDR3 is 14 amino acids. The V and J ends lost 6 bases and 7 bases, in that order; junction bases with no gene match: 9. Germline V gene lookup returns CDR1 MNHEY and CDR2 SMNVEV (reference sequence). The CDR3: CASSAGTGVGEQYF. CDR3 bases: TGTGCCAGCAGCGCCGGGACAGGGGTAGGGGAGCAGTACTTC.

This sequence joins TRBV4-1 and TRBJ2-1; perhaps TRBD2 as D (5 bases). The CDR3 sequence is 13 residues long. Germline V gene data show CDR1 as MGHRA and CDR2 as YSYEKL. V was trimmed by 1 base and J by 7 bases, leaving 8 bases between them. This chain's CDR3 is CASSQALGNEQFF. As DNA, the CDR3 is TGCGCCAGCAGCCAAGCACTAGGGAATGAGCAGTTCTTC.

The rearrangement joins TRBV2 to TRBJ2-7; D remains unclear. CDR1 is SNHLY and CDR2 is FYNNEI in the germline V gene. This CDR3 region has 13 residues. V was pared by 10 bases and J by 1 base, with 14 bases between. CDR3 DNA: TGTGCCATCCGGACGGCTCGTTCCTACGAGCAGTACTTC. Its protein is CAIRTARSYEQYF.

This chain uses TRBV11-3 with TRBJ2-2, with D possibly TRBD1 on 5 matching bases. In germline, CDR1 is SGHNT, CDR2 YENEEA. The CDR3 runs 14 residues. V was cut by 4 bases and J by 8 bases, with 14 bases left in between. DNA of the CDR3: TGTGCCAGCAGCTCAATCCAGGGTTCTGGGGAGCTGTTTTTT. It codes for CASSSIQGSGELFF.